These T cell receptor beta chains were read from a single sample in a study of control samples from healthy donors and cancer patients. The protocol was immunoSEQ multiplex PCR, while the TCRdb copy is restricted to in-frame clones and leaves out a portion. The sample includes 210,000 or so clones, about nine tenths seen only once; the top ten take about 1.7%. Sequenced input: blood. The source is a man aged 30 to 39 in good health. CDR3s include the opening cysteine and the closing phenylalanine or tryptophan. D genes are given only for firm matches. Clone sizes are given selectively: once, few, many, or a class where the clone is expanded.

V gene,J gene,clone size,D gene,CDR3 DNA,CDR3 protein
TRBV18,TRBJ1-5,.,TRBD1,TGTGCCAGCTCACCATTTCAGGGGGCAGATCAGCCCCAGCATTTT,CASSPFQGADQPQHF
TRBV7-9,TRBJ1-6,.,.,TGTGCCAGCAGCTTAGGACCGGACATCCTCCACTTT,CASSLGPDILHF
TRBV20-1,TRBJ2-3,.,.,TGCAGTGCTAGATTGCCCGGCCACCAGTATTTT,CSARLPGHQYF
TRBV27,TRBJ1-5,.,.,TGTGCCAGCAGTTTCACTGGGACGTCCAATCAGCCCCAGCATTTT,CASSFTGTSNQPQHF
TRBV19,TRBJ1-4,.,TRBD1,TGTGCCAGTCGCAGGGACAGCAATGAAAAACTGTTTTTT,CASRRDSNEKLFF
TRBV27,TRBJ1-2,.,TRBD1,TGTGCCAGCAAACAGGGGGACGCGGGGAGGGGATATGGCTACACCTTC,CASKQGDAGRGYGYTF
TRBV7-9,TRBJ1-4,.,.,TGTGCCAGCAGTCCAAAGACAGCCGCAACTAATGAAAAACTGTTTTTT,CASSPKTAATNEKLFF
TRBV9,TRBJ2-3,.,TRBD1,TGTGCCAGCAGTGTGACAGGGGGCTCGGGCACAGATACGCAGTATTTT,CASSVTGGSGTDTQYF
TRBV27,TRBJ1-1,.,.,TGTGCCAGCAGTTCCGGATTTAGGAACACTGAAGCTTTCTTT,CASSSGFRNTEAFF
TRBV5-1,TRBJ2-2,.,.,TGCGCCAGCAGCTTGGTGGCAGGGTCCACCGGGGAGCTGTTTTTT,CASSLVAGSTGELFF
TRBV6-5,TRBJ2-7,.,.,TGTGCCAGCAGTTACAGGGGGGGGTCCTACGAGCAGTACTTC,CASSYRGGSYEQYF
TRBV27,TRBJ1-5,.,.,TGTGCCAGCAGTTTCTGGGGGGATCAGCCCCAGCATTTT,CASSFWGDQPQHF
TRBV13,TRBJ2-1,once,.,TGTGCCAGCAGCTTAGCTGGCAGATACAATGAGCAGTTCTTC,CASSLAGRYNEQFF
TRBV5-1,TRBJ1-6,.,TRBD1,TGCGCCAGCAGCCCGGCAGGGGGCGCCTATAATTCACCCCTCCACTTT,CASSPAGGAYNSPLHF